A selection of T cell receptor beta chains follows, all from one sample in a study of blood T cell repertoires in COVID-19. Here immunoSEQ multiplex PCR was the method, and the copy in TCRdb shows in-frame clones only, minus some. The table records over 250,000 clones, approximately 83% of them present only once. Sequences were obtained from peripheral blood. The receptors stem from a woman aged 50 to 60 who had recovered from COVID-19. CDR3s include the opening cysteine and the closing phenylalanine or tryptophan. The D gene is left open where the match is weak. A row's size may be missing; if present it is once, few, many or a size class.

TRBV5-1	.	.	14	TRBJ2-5	CASSLQVVEETQYF	TGCGCCAGCAGCTTACAGGTGGTTGAAGAGACCCAGTACTTC
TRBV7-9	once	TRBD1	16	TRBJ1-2	CASSSPRRGPVDGYTF	TGTGCCAGCAGCTCCCCCCGCAGGGGGCCGGTTGATGGCTACACCTTC
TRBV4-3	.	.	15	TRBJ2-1	CASSQAPGQGNEQFF	TGCGCCAGCAGCCAAGCCCCCGGCCAGGGCAATGAGCAGTTCTTC
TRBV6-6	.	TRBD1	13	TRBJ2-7	CASNGQATYEQYF	TGTGCCAGCAATGGACAGGCTACCTACGAGCAGTACTTC
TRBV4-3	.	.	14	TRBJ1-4	CASSRSDSNEKLFF	TGCGCCAGCAGCCGTTCGGACTCTAATGAAAAACTGTTTTTT
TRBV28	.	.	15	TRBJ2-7	CASSPGLVRSYEQYF	TGTGCCAGCAGTCCCGGTCTCGTGCGGTCCTACGAGCAGTACTTC
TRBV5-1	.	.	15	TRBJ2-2	CASSFMQENTGELFF	TGCGCCAGCAGCTTTATGCAGGAAAACACCGGGGAGCTGTTTTTT
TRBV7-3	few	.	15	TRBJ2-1	CASRPSGFGGNEQFF	TGTGCCAGCAGACCTTCGGGGTTCGGCGGAAATGAGCAGTTCTTC
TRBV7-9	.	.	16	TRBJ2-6	CASSPIESSGANVLTF	TGTGCCAGCAGCCCGATTGAGAGCTCTGGGGCCAACGTCCTGACTTTC
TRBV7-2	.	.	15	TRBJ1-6	CASNRQSSYNSPLHF	TGTGCCAGCAATAGACAGAGCTCCTATAATTCACCCCTCCACTTT
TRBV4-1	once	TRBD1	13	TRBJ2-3	CASSRDRVDTQYF	TGCGCCAGCAGCCGGGACAGGGTTGATACGCAGTATTTT